This TCR beta chain appears in the sequencing data of a study of T cell changes during pregnancy in multiple sclerosis. Measured with immunoSEQ multiplex PCR; TCRdb has only the in-frame clones, and not every one. The sample has 60,000 to 85,000 clones; about 89% are singletons. V was cut by 2 bases and J by 7 bases, with 11 bases left in between. The CDR3 totals 13 residues. Germline CDR1 PRHDT, CDR2 FYEKMQ (reference sequence). This TCR was sampled from a female donor with multiple sclerosis, enrolled in a pregnancy study. V usage is TRBV13 and J usage is TRBJ1-2; maybe TRBD1 (6 bases). Sequencing was performed on peripheral blood, taken in the second trimester of pregnancy. The CDR3 nucleotides are TGTGCCAGCAGCTTAACAGGGCGCAGTGGCTACACCTTC. Its protein is CASSLTGRSGYTF.